This entry lists 17 T cell receptor beta chains sequenced from one sample in a study of T cells in Graves' hyperthyroidism and ophthalmopathy. The investigators amplified TCR beta CDR3 regions from RNA transcripts. First-round RT-PCR of the TCR CDR3 relied on the HTBI primer set. TCRdb re-analysed the multiplex PCR reads in MiXCR, keeping a single row per CDR3 protein. The table shows roughly 380,000 distinct CDR3 sequences, with approximately 19% occurring only once. The material sequenced was blood. The receptor source for this set is a woman aged 18-29 years with Graves' hyperthyroidism.

Comments on this clonotype: A read error may produce the germline difference seen at one junction end. The chain recombines TRBV11-1 with TRBJ1-1, with 9 bases lining up with TRBD1. The CDR3 runs 16 residues. The germline CDR1 and CDR2 sequences are SGHAT and FQDESV (reference sequence). The CDR3 region is CASSHTNRGLNTEACF. The CDR3 DNA follows: TGTGCCAGCAGCCACACAAACAGGGGGCTCAACACTGAAGCTTGCTTT.

This clonotype has a handful of counts. The rearrangement uses TRBV4-2 and TRBJ1-1; possible D gene TRBD1, 6 bases. The ends were cut back, 3 bases at V and 1 base at J, with 18 bases in the middle. Germline V gene sequence: CDR1 LGHNA, CDR2 YNFKEQ. CDR3 length: 17 amino acids. CDR3 sequence reads: CASSQLTRGQSNTEAFF. The CDR3 DNA reads TGTGCCAGCAGCCAGTTAACCCGCGGACAGTCGAACACTGAAGCTTTCTTT.

This clonotype has at least ten counts. The V gene is TRBV20-1, the J gene TRBJ1-1; D might be TRBD1 (6 bases). Germline-derived CDR1 and CDR2 are DFQATT and SNEGSKA (reference sequence). This CDR3 region has 13 residues. With 5 bases removed from V and 4 bases from J, the gap between germline ends came to 14 bases. In nucleotides, the CDR3 is TGCAGTGCTGGCGTGGGGGGCGTCACTGAAGCTTTCTTT. This sequence encodes CSAGVGGVTEAFF.

The gene calls are TRBV6-4 and TRBJ2-5; TRBD2 matches 13 bases. The germline gives CDR1 MRHNA, CDR2 SNTAGT. This CDR3 is built from 16 residues. Trimming removed 6 bases from V and 5 bases from J; junction bases left unmatched: 9. The CDR3 DNA is TGTGCCAGCAGCAGACTAGCGGGGGGCTCCTGGGAGACCCAGTACTTC. Translation gives CASSRLAGGSWETQYF.

This clonotype was observed many times. V and J are TRBV7-6 and TRBJ2-2; D unresolved. Trimming took 6 bases from V and 5 from J, leaving 10 bases between them. Germline V lookup: CDR1 SGHVS, CDR2 FNYEAQ. The CDR3 has 13 amino acids. The CDR3, as DNA: TGTGCCAGCAGACCGCAGGAGACCGGGGAGCTGTTTTTT. Residues: CASRPQETGELFF.

This clonotype turned up a few times. Since a much larger clone is just one base distant, this may be a read error. The V gene is TRBV10-2, the J gene TRBJ1-5; D uncertain. V dropped 2 bases and J dropped 7 bases, with 9 bases sitting between them. Germline V CDR1 and CDR2: WSHSY, SAAADI. The CDR3 length is 13 residues. As DNA, the CDR3 is TGCGCCAGCAGTGAGGGGTCGCGGCAGCCCCAGCATTTT. It specifies CASSEGSRQPQHF.

This clonotype was seen ten or more times. The chain uses TRBV6-5 and TRBJ1-2; D is ambiguous. V dropped 4 bases and J dropped 8 bases, with 8 bases sitting between them. The germline CDR1 and CDR2 sequences are MNHEY and SVGAGI. The CDR3 extends over 11 amino acids. The CDR3 sequence: CASSSYRGYTF. The CDR3 coding sequence is TGTGCCAGCAGTTCGTACCGGGGCTACACCTTC.

This clonotype was recorded many times. The chain is built from TRBV6-5 and TRBJ1-1; D gene ambiguous. Per germline, CDR1 MNHEY and CDR2 SVGAGI. This CDR3 contains 11 residues. Trimming removed 6 bases at V and 6 bases at J, with 8 bases between. CDR3 protein: CASRLEAEAFF. For the CDR3, the DNA is TGTGCCAGCAGACTGGAGGCTGAAGCTTTCTTT.

This clonotype was seen repeatedly, ten times or more. Mismatch with germline at one junction end may stem from a read error. The rearrangement uses TRBV20-1 and TRBJ2-7; D is undetermined. This CDR3 comprises 12 residues. The germline V gene encodes CDR1 DFQATT and CDR2 SNEGSKA (reference sequence). DNA of the CDR3: TGCAGTGCCAGAGGCAGACGGGCCGAGCAGTACTTC. It specifies CSARGRRAEQYF.

This clonotype was counted ten times or more. The chain links TRBV6-1 to TRBJ1-1; D is unclear. V dropped 2 bases and J dropped 1 base, with 8 bases sitting between them. In germline, CDR1 is MNHNS, CDR2 SASEGT. This CDR3 region has 14 residues. CDR3 DNA: TGTGCCAGCAGTGAACGGGAGGAGAACACTGAAGCTTTCTTT. Amino acids: CASSEREENTEAFF.

This clonotype was counted at least ten times. The chain carries TRBV19 and TRBJ1-5, with TRBD1 matching 7 bases. J lost 4 bases, V lost 8 bases, and 5 bases had no gene match. Germline CDR1 LNHDA, CDR2 SQIVND (reference sequence). The CDR3 extends over 13 amino acids. CDR3 residues: CASAGGSNQPQHF. The CDR3 nucleotides read TGTGCCAGTGCAGGGGGTTCGAATCAGCCCCAGCATTTT.

Comment on this clonotype: This may be a read error, as it is one base from a much larger clone. The J gene is TRBJ2-7, the V gene TRBV5-5, with a tentative D call TRBD2 (7 bases). This CDR3 has 14 amino acids. Germline V CDR1 and CDR2: SGHKS, YYEKEE (reference sequence). V was trimmed by 9 bases and J by 0 bases, leaving 16 bases between them. The CDR3 DNA reads as TGTGCCAACAGGGAGGGCAGTTACTCCTACGAGCAGTACTTC. As protein: CANREGSYSYEQYF. Together with reference TRBV5-5 and TRBJ2-7, the CDR3 gives the full variable domain: DAGVTQSPTHLIKTRGQQVTLRCSPISGHKSVSWYQQVLGQGPQFIFQYYEKEERGRGNFPDRFSARQFPNYSSELNVNALLLGDSALYLCANREGSYSYEQYFGPGTRLTVT.

This clonotype was seen many times. The chain carries TRBV11-3 and TRBJ1-5; D is ambiguous. Germline V gene lookup returns CDR1 SGHNT and CDR2 YENEEA. Between the trimmed V and J ends, which lost 4 bases and 11 bases, there was a span of 21 bases. The CDR3 is 15 residues long. CDR3 sequence reads: CASSCRTSGRSAQHF. Written as DNA, the CDR3 is TGTGCCAGCAGCTGCCGCACGAGCGGGCGGTCGGCCCAGCATTTT.

The sample holds many counts of this clonotype. This chain uses TRBV6-1 with TRBJ1-5; maybe TRBD1 (6 bases). V was trimmed by 9 bases and J by 4 bases, leaving 10 bases between them. Germline-derived CDR1 and CDR2 are MNHNS and SASEGT. This CDR3 has 12 residues. The chain's CDR3 is CASGQPNQPQHF. CDR3 nucleotide sequence: TGTGCCAGTGGACAGCCGAATCAGCCCCAGCATTTT.

This clonotype was seen many times. The chain employs TRBV5-1 and TRBJ1-2, with unresolved D. The CDR3 is made up of 14 amino acids. V shed 0 bases and J shed 4 bases, with 10 bases lying between them. CDR1 and CDR2 from the germline V gene are SGHRS and YFSETQ. CDR3 residues: CASSLEADAYGYTF. The CDR3 DNA reads TGCGCCAGCAGCTTGGAGGCCGATGCCTATGGCTACACCTTC.

This clonotype was observed many times. The genes are TRBV20-1 and TRBJ1-1, with 8 bases aligning to TRBD1. Looked up from germline, CDR1 is DFQATT and CDR2 is SNEGSKA (reference sequence). V shed 1 base and J 2 bases; nucleotides not matched to a gene: 3. This CDR3 spans 14 amino acids. This chain's CDR3 is CSARGSGGNTEAFF. CDR3 sequence (DNA): TGCAGTGCTAGAGGTTCAGGGGGCAACACTGAAGCTTTCTTT.

This clonotype was seen repeatedly, ten times or more. J is TRBJ1-2 and V is TRBV6-5; D gene uncertain. V was cut by 5 bases and J by 7 bases, with 11 bases left in between. The CDR3 totals 12 residues. CDR1 and CDR2 (germline): MNHEY, SVGAGI. The CDR3: CASSTEGIGYTF. CDR3 nucleotide sequence: TGTGCCAGCAGTACCGAAGGCATTGGCTACACCTTC.